The present TCR beta chain was sequenced within a study of identical twins (dated by TCRdb to 2016 to 2017). For the wider study: TCR alpha and beta repertoires from monozygotic twins, unrelated adults of various ages and cord blood were deep-sequenced to test whether fetal clonotypes persist. To rule out contamination, replicate twin experiments were performed at different times with different library preparation protocols. Beyond this particular receptor, the publication reports: A weaker excess of twin sharing was found in beta out-of-frame sequences because the signal-to-noise ratio was lowered by fewer shared sequences. Invariant T cells such as MAIT and iNKT could partly confound zero-insertion analyses, although diverse VJ usage argued against such confounding for most clonotypes. Because the same donors could not be followed over many years, conclusions were based on cross-sectional statistical analysis. In monozygotic twins, recombination models systematically underestimated out-of-frame TCR alpha sharing, but the models matched the sharing seen between unrelated individuals. Out-of-frame TCR alpha sequences shared between twins showed an excess of low generation-probability sequences compared with coincidental sharing between unrelated individuals. Abundant cord blood beta clonotypes carried fewer insertions; young adult naive repertoires showed a weaker similar trend, while memory repertoires showed none.

CDR1 and CDR2 were assigned from the germline V gene as SGHVS and FQNEAQ. Clipping removes 4 bases from V and 6 bases from J, with 6 as the unmatched junction base count. The CDR3 goes from the cysteine to the phenylalanine over 15 residues. The DNA shown is the 45-base CDR3, in frame from base 1. This clonotype was seen a few times. The antigen it binds to is not known. No base quality values were provided; no much bigger clone lies one nucleotide off. Only healthy Caucasian donors were included. Three pairs of female monozygotic twins, all aged roughly 18 to 29 years, were included in the twin cohort. Positive isolation kits from Invitrogen were used to isolate the CD4+ and CD8+ T cell populations. The protocol used for the library was 5' RACE. The data were produced on an Illumina HiSeq 2000. A universal primer binding site was introduced by template switching, and a unique molecular identifier was present in the final cDNA, enabling accurate counting of TCR cDNA molecules. Specific primers in the conserved constant-segment region were used to synthesize first-strand cDNA for the TCR alpha and beta chains. Each cDNA library was double barcoded, with a SMART-Mk sample barcode plus Illumina barcodes, to control for contamination. Two successive PCR steps introduced TruSeq adapter sequences along with Illumina sample barcodes. The Illumina HiSeq platform was used with custom primers to sequence TCR alpha and beta cDNA libraries. Concerning the study's data processing: MiGEC processed the raw reads to extract unique molecular identifiers, while MiXCR was used to determine the CDR3 positions. For each individual, recombination models were inferred using an EM algorithm with the repgenHMM and IGoR tools. Shared clonotype analysis was performed with the tcR package in R, normalizing sharing by the product of cloneset sizes. Out-of-frame nonproductive sequences were analyzed to study raw recombination free of thymic and clonal selection effects. The public reads were run again by TCRdb, first through fastp at Q25 and then through MiXCR, and only productive beta chains were kept. CDR3 protein duplicates are merged, each entry listing the most common genes and DNA. The V and J calls were determined by TCRdb, not by the authors. The sample data list 200,000 to 250,000 distinct CDR3 sequences, and 5% to 7% of these were observed just once. The ten largest account for 13% to 15% of the sample.

A further study also used this sample, focusing on T cells expressing NK-cell markers. As the second publication notes: Seven or eight donors provided sorted CD3+CD56+NKG2C+, CD3+CD56+NKG2C- and CD3+CD56-NKG2C+ T-cell subsets, whose TCR beta-chain repertoires were profiled. Among the eight sequenced donors, seven were HCMV-seropositive and one was HCMV-seronegative. To restrict sorting to alphabetaTCR-expressing T cells, an anti-gammadeltaTCR antibody was added in several experiments. In roughly 6 donors, the dominant CD3+CD56+NKG2C+ clonotypes ranked among the top 10 CD8+ clonotypes, making up roughly 1.0-7.0% of CD8+ T cells. Those dominant clonotypes were again the most abundant among CD3+CD56-NKG2C+ cells in a few donors, at roughly 28.3-60.1%. Whether the expanded NKG2C-expressing T cell clones were specific for HCMV antigens was left unclear. All eight donors whose samples were sequenced were randomly selected healthy volunteers, three of them men and five women. HCMV serostatus was determined by detecting HCMV-specific IgG in serum with a commercial ELISA kit. Reads were demultiplexed and grouped by UMI with MIGEC, and clonotypes were assembled and quantified with MiTCR. To remove erroneous sequences, TCR cDNA sequences were retained only when supported by two or more reads. The tcR package was used for downstream repertoire analysis, and clonotypes were matched across fractions by CDR3 nucleotide sequence plus V segment. VDJmatch was used to annotate antigen specificity against VDJdb, with one amino acid substitution allowed in CDR3.

Sequenced input: CD8+ T cells sorted from blood. The sequence was obtained from a woman aged 18 to 35 in good health. The sequence is built from TRBV7-8 and TRBJ2-1; TRBD2 aligns with 10 central bases. The nucleotide sequence is given as TGTGCCAGCAGCTCAGCGGGGGGGCCGCGCAATGAGCAGTTCTTC. It is translated as CASSSAGGPRNEQFF.